The 30 T cell receptor beta chains below all came from one sample that was sequenced in a study of T cell responses to AZD1222 COVID-19 vaccine. The table came from immunoSEQ multiplex PCR; TCRdb's copy has only in-frame clones and leaves some out. The table lists approximately 150,000 clones, roughly 86% of them singletons, with approximately 5.6% in the top ten. This specimen was peripheral blood, taken 28 days after the second dose of the MenACWY control vaccine. The receptor set was obtained from an adult who received the MenACWY meningococcal vaccine as a control.

The V call is TRBV5-1, the J call TRBJ1-1; 8 nucleotides align to TRBD1. The V segment lost 2 bases and the J segment 4 bases; nucleotides outside the gene matches: 4. There are 14 residues in the CDR3. Germline V lookup: CDR1 SGHRS, CDR2 YFSETQ. The chain's CDR3 is CASSLGQGTTEAFF. The CDR3, as DNA: TGCGCCAGCAGCTTAGGACAGGGCACCACTGAAGCTTTCTTT.

This clone was observed a handful of times. This chain's CDR3 is CASSLEVGAAGYTF. In DNA, the CDR3 is TGTGCCAGCAGCTTAGAAGTAGGTGCAGCTGGCTACACCTTC. The rearrangement uses TRBV7-9 and TRBJ1-2; D is uncertain. This CDR3 is built from 14 residues. Germline V gene sequence: CDR1 SEHNR, CDR2 FQNEAQ (reference sequence). V lost 1 base to trimming and J lost 7 bases, with 13 bases between them.

The genes are TRBV3-1 (or the pseudogene TRBV3-2) and TRBJ1-1; weak D call: TRBD1 (5 bases). V was trimmed by 1 base and J by 0 bases, leaving 6 bases between them. CDR3 length: 14 amino acids. Per germline, CDR1 LGHDT and CDR2 YNNKEL (reference sequence). The CDR3 DNA is TGTGCCAGCAGCCAAGGAGGGGTGAACACTGAAGCTTTCTTT. Translating it yields CASSQGGVNTEAFF.

This chain uses TRBV9 with TRBJ1-2, with D hard to call. CDR1 and CDR2 from the germline V gene are SGDLS and YYNGEE. Trimming shortened V by 7 bases and J by 4 bases, and 11 bases separated the two germline ends. The CDR3 spans 12 residues. The CDR3 nucleotides read TGTGCCAGCGAAACGATAGGCTATGGCTACACCTTC. This translates into CASETIGYGYTF.

This chain uses TRBV28 with TRBJ1-1; no reliable D call. V lost 3 bases and J 5 bases, leaving 13 bases between the germline ends. Germline CDR1 and CDR2: MDHEN and SYDVKM. The CDR3 consists of 14 residues. The CDR3 loop is CASSFAFRGTEAFF. The CDR3 DNA is TGTGCCAGCAGTTTTGCGTTTCGAGGGACTGAAGCTTTCTTT. The full variable domain, with the rest looked up from reference TRBV28 and TRBJ1-1, is DVKVTQSSRYLVKRTGEKVFLECVQDMDHENMFWYRQDPGLGLRLIYFSYDVKMKEKGDIPEGYSVSREKKERFSLILESASTNQTSMYLCASSFAFRGTEAFFGQGTRLTVV.

The chain joins TRBV6-5 to TRBJ2-3; the D is unclear. The V gene's germline CDR1 is MNHEY and CDR2 SVGAGI. The V gene lost 0 bases and the J gene lost 0 bases, with 4 bases spanning the gap. This CDR3 is 14 amino acids long. The CDR3 loop reads CASSYSDSTDTQYF. The CDR3 DNA reads TGTGCCAGCAGTTACTCGGATAGCACAGATACGCAGTATTTT.

This clone was seen a few times. The chain is built from TRBV4-1 and TRBJ1-2; no reliable D call. CDR3 length equals 16 residues. Trimming removed 0 bases at V and 0 bases at J, with 11 bases between. CDR1 and CDR2 (germline): MGHRA, YSYEKL. The CDR3 coding sequence is TGCGCCAGCAGCCAAGAACCCCTTACGGCTAACTATGGCTACACCTTC. It encodes CASSQEPLTANYGYTF.

V and J are TRBV4-3 and TRBJ1-1; no reliable D call. Trimming stripped 1 base from V and 0 bases from J, with 15 bases between. From germline, CDR1 is LGHNA and CDR2 YSLEER. The CDR3 loop spans 17 amino acids. CDR3 residues: CASSQAGGPTMNTEAFF. For the CDR3, the DNA is TGCGCCAGCAGCCAAGCCGGAGGGCCCACTATGAACACTGAAGCTTTCTTT.

This clone was observed once. The CDR3 is CASSYSLQLHEQYF. The DNA of the CDR3 is TGTGCCAGCAGTTACTCTCTTCAGCTCCACGAGCAGTACTTC. The chain has TRBV6-5 and TRBJ2-7; D gene ambiguous. Germline loops: CDR1 MNHEY, CDR2 SVGAGI. V lost 0 bases and J lost 5, with 11 bases in between. This CDR3 comprises 14 residues.

This clone came up once. The chain has TRBV12-3 or TRBV12-4 and TRBJ1-6, with D uncertain. Trimming removed 3 bases from V and 6 bases from J, with 6 bases in between. The CDR3 loop spans 13 amino acids. The DNA of the CDR3 is TGTGCCAGCAGTTTCACTGTTAATTCACCCCTCCACTTT. It is translated as CASSFTVNSPLHF.

This chain connects TRBV5-5 to TRBJ1-6; perhaps TRBD1 as D (6 bases). Trimming shortened V by 5 bases and J by 0 bases, and 12 bases separated the two germline ends. The CDR3 is 16 residues long. Looked up from germline, CDR1 is SGHKS and CDR2 is YYEKEE (reference sequence). This chain's CDR3 is CASRRTDSSYNSPLHF. For the CDR3, the DNA is TGTGCCAGCAGGAGGACGGACAGCTCCTATAATTCACCCCTCCACTTT. The variable domain in full, with the rest retrieved from reference TRBV5-5 and TRBJ1-6, is DAGVTQSPTHLIKTRGQQVTLRCSPISGHKSVSWYQQVLGQGPQFIFQYYEKEERGRGNFPDRFSARQFPNYSSELNVNALLLGDSALYLCASRRTDSSYNSPLHFGNGTRLTVT.

The chain uses TRBV20-1 and TRBJ2-7; 7 bases match TRBD2. The CDR3 runs 15 residues. V shed 3 bases, J shed 2 bases, and the junction held 10 bases outside the gene matches. Looked up from germline, CDR1 is DFQATT and CDR2 is SNEGSKA (reference sequence). CDR3 nucleotide sequence: TGCAGTGCTAGTTCGCAAGCGGGAAACCCCTACGAGCAGTACTTC. Translating it yields CSASSQAGNPYEQYF.

The rearrangement uses TRBV5-4 and TRBJ1-5; the match to TRBD1 covers 9 bases. The germline V gene has CDR1 SGHNT and CDR2 YYREEE (reference sequence). Unmatched junction bases numbered 2, after V lost 3 bases and J lost 4 bases. CDR3 length: 14 amino acids. CDR3 residues: CASSSGTGNQPQHF. Here the CDR3 DNA reads TGTGCCAGCAGCTCTGGGACAGGGAATCAGCCCCAGCATTTT.

The chain is built from TRBV5-6 and TRBJ2-7, with 9 bases matching TRBD1. V dropped 2 bases and J dropped 1; count of bases not matched to a gene: 1. Germline V gene lookup returns CDR1 SGHDT and CDR2 YYEEEE. The CDR3 has 14 amino acids. The CDR3 bases are TGTGCCAGCAGCTTCGGGACAGGGTCCTACGAGCAGTACTTC. Translated, it gives CASSFGTGSYEQYF.

V is TRBV7-8 and J is TRBJ1-1; D gene ambiguous. Trimming shortened V by 5 bases and J by 0 bases, and 7 bases separated the two germline ends. The CDR3 extends over 13 amino acids. The germline V gene has CDR1 SGHVS and CDR2 FQNEAQ. The CDR3 loop is CASSRTLNTEAFF. The DNA of the CDR3 is TGTGCCAGCAGCCGGACTCTGAACACTGAAGCTTTCTTT.

Worth noting for this clone: The sample contains more than one DNA sequence encoding this CDR3. The V gene is TRBV2, the J gene TRBJ1-2; D is perhaps TRBD1 (5 bases). This CDR3 has 14 amino acids. Per germline, CDR1 SNHLY and CDR2 FYNNEI. V lost 2 bases and J 2 bases, leaving 9 bases between the germline ends. The CDR3 sequence: CASSERQGNYGYTF. For the CDR3, the DNA is TGTGCCAGCAGTGAACGGCAGGGCAACTATGGCTACACCTTC.

CDR3 coding DNA: TGTGCCAGCAGTTACGGGGGGCTTAGTCGCAATGAGCAGTTCTTC. Residues: CASSYGGLSRNEQFF. The chain couples TRBV6-2 or TRBV6-3 to TRBJ2-1; D may match TRBD1 or TRBD2 (6 bases each). Germline V gene sequence: CDR1 MNHEY, CDR2 SVGEGT. The CDR3 runs to 15 residues. Trimming removed 2 bases from V and 6 bases from J, with 14 bases in between.

V gene TRBV28 combines with J gene TRBJ1-1, with D uncertain. The length of the CDR3 is 14 residues. CDR1 MDHEN and CDR2 SYDVKM come from the germline V gene. Trimming shortened V by 5 bases and J by 0 bases, and 10 bases separated the two germline ends. In DNA, the CDR3 is TGTGCCAGCAGTGCCCGGACGGTGAACACTGAAGCTTTCTTT. Translation gives CASSARTVNTEAFF.

This rearrangement joins TRBV9 to TRBJ1-1, with D possibly being TRBD1 (6 bases). V was trimmed by 0 bases and J by 0 bases, leaving 6 bases between them. The germline CDR1 and CDR2 sequences are SGDLS and YYNGEE. The CDR3 has 14 amino acids. CDR3 amino acids: CASSVGTVNTEAFF. The CDR3 region has the DNA TGTGCCAGCAGCGTAGGGACAGTGAACACTGAAGCTTTCTTT.

The chain employs TRBV19 and TRBJ1-1; D not certain. Germline values: CDR1 LNHDA, CDR2 SQIVND (reference sequence). This CDR3 has 13 amino acids. Trimming took 6 bases from V and 8 from J, leaving 16 bases between them. The CDR3 here is CASSRVTNYEAFF. DNA of the CDR3: TGTGCCAGTAGCAGAGTAACGAACTACGAAGCTTTCTTT.

The chain couples TRBV28 to TRBJ2-1; D is possibly TRBD2 (6 bases). CDR1 and CDR2 from the germline V gene are MDHEN and SYDVKM. CDR3 length equals 15 residues. Trimming shortened V by 6 bases and J by 1 base, and 13 bases separated the two germline ends. DNA of the CDR3: TGTGCCAGCAGACGCACCGGGGGATCCTACAATGAGCAGTTCTTC. Its protein is CASRRTGGSYNEQFF.

V is TRBV5-5 and J is TRBJ2-2; 14 bases agree with TRBD2. V dropped 0 bases and J dropped 4; count of bases not matched to a gene: 8. This CDR3 spans 19 amino acids. Germline V gene lookup returns CDR1 SGHKS and CDR2 YYEKEE (reference sequence). The CDR3 sequence: CASSLAKGLAGVGTGELFF. The CDR3 nucleotides read TGTGCCAGCAGCTTGGCCAAGGGACTAGCGGGAGTGGGCACCGGGGAGCTGTTTTTT.

The chain carries TRBV11-3 and TRBJ2-7; 10 nucleotides match TRBD1. The CDR3 consists of 13 residues. Germline V CDR1 and CDR2: SGHNT, YENEEA. V lost 5 bases, J lost 12 bases, and 10 bases stayed unmatched. As DNA, the CDR3 is TGTGCCAGCAGCCCGGGACAGGGGTTGGGTTGGTACTTC. Translating it yields CASSPGQGLGWYF.

V gene TRBV5-1 combines with J gene TRBJ1-6; D is ambiguous. Trimming left V 3 bases short and J 10 bases short, with 11 bases between. This CDR3 comprises 13 residues. In germline, CDR1 is SGHRS, CDR2 YFSETQ. CDR3 sequence reads: CASSSSLGSPLHF. In DNA, the CDR3 is TGCGCCAGCAGCTCCTCCTTAGGCTCACCCCTCCACTTT.

CDR3 coding DNA: TGTGCCAGCAGCCAAGGGGCGGGGAGTTACGCTGAAGCTTTCTTT. Translated, it gives CASSQGAGSYAEAFF. J is TRBJ1-1 and V is TRBV4-2; D is unclear. V lost 1 base and J lost 6, with 15 bases in between. CDR3 size: 15 residues. The germline CDR1 and CDR2 sequences are LGHNA and YNFKEQ.

Only one count was recorded for this clone. The chain recombines TRBV11-3 with TRBJ1-1; TRBD1 agrees at 10 bases. Germline trimming cut 4 bases from V and 7 bases from J; bases unmatched to any gene: 6. Germline V CDR1 and CDR2: SGHNT, YENEEA. This CDR3 spans 14 amino acids. CDR3 sequence reads: CASSWDRGKGEAFF. The CDR3 DNA reads TGTGCCAGCAGCTGGGACAGGGGAAAGGGTGAAGCTTTCTTT.

V gene TRBV7-2 combines with J gene TRBJ2-7; D may be TRBD1 (5 bases). Germline loops: CDR1 SGHTA, CDR2 FQGNSA. The CDR3 covers 14 residues. Between the trimmed V and J ends, which lost 6 bases and 5 bases, there was a span of 17 bases. CDR3 coding DNA: TGTGCCAGCAGGCTAACCAGGGATACCCACGAGCAGTACTTC. Amino acid sequence: CASRLTRDTHEQYF.

This clone was detected once. The V and J genes are TRBV5-1 and TRBJ1-1; D gene uncertain. Looked up from germline, CDR1 is SGHRS and CDR2 is YFSETQ. V was cut by 2 bases and J by 1 base, with 9 bases left in between. The CDR3 runs 14 residues. The CDR3 region is CASSLRTKNTEAFF. The CDR3 bases are TGCGCCAGCAGCTTACGTACCAAGAACACTGAAGCTTTCTTT.

This chain joins TRBV28 and TRBJ1-6; a possible D gene is TRBD1 (5 bases). Germline V CDR1 and CDR2: MDHEN, SYDVKM. Trimming shortened V by 5 bases and J by 13 bases, and 15 bases separated the two germline ends. The CDR3 loop spans 13 amino acids. The CDR3 is CASSPRDGRPLHF. The CDR3 nucleotides read TGTGCCAGCAGTCCGCGGGACGGCAGGCCCCTCCACTTT.

V usage is TRBV11-3 and J usage is TRBJ1-1; possibly TRBD1 for D (5 bases). Deletions cut 1 base from V and 1 base from J, with 7 bases between. The V gene's germline CDR1 is SGHNT and CDR2 YENEEA. The CDR3 runs 14 residues. CDR3 sequence reads: CASSLAGTNTEAFF. The DNA for the CDR3 is TGTGCCAGCAGCTTAGCAGGGACGAACACTGAAGCTTTCTTT.